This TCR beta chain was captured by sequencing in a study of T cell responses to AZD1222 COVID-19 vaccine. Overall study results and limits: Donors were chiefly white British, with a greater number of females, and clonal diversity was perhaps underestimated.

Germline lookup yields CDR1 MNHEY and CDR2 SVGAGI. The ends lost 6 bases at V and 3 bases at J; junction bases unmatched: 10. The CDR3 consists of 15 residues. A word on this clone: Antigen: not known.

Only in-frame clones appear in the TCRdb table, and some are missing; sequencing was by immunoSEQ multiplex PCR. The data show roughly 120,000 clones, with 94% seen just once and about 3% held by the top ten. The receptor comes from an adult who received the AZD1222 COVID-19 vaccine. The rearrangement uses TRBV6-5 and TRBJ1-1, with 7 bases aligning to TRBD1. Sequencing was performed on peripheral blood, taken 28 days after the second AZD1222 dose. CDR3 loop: CASSSDRAGDTEAFF. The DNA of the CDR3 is TGTGCCAGCAGCTCCGACAGGGCGGGGGACACTGAAGCTTTCTTT.